The clone carrying this T cell receptor (beta chain) appeared a few times. No antigen is known for it. Its ends do not fully match the called genes, so a read error is possible. This sample was included in a study of vaccination effects on CD4 cells after COVID-19. Whole-study results and caveats: For convalescents, most of the spike-reactive clones seen post-vaccine were new vaccine-induced clones.

Using immunoSEQ multiplex PCR, the repertoire was profiled, and TCRdb retains in-frame clones only, with some absent. This table holds about 46,000 clones, roughly four fifths found once. Cells that had been cultured for roughly ten days were the source of isolated CD4+ T cells. A positive SARS-CoV-2 PCR test fell between March and December 2020. The CDR3 loop spans 14 amino acids. Germline CDR1 is MNHNY and CDR2 is SVGAGI (reference sequence). The sample was CD4+ T cells from PBMCs cultured without peptide, taken before COVID-19 vaccination. V and J are TRBV6-6 and TRBJ2-7; perhaps TRBD2 as D (5 bases). The origin of this receptor is a human donor who had a prior SARS-CoV-2 infection. The CDR3 protein is CASTGRRTLYQQYF. The CDR3, as DNA: TGTGCCAGCACGGGAAGGAGAACCCTCTACCAGCAGTACTTC.